This T cell receptor beta chain emerged from a study of identical twins. The study's findings and limits: There were fewer insertions in abundant cord blood beta clonotypes, but memory repertoires showed no such pattern. The study found weaker excess twin sharing in beta out-of-frame sequences.

Via MiXCR, TCRdb re-called the 5' RACE reads, giving one row per CDR3 protein. This repertoire shows nearly 900,000 distinct CDR3 sequences, more than 9% found once; its top ten account for about 1.6%. This clonotype occurred many times. Its antigen is not identified. Separately, the same data were catalogued under a study of yellow fever vaccine responses in identical twins. That source adds: Reports say the vaccine T cell response in twins looked partly convergent and partly personalized.

The receptor was isolated from a woman under 30 in good health. Sequenced input: PBMCs.

CDR3 bases: TGCGCCAGCAGCCAAGATAAGTCCCTAGCCAAAAACATTCAGTACTTC. Translated, it gives CASSQDKSLAKNIQYF. The gene calls are TRBV4-1 and TRBJ2-4, with unresolved D. Trimming removed 0 bases at V and 0 bases at J, with 9 bases between. The germline V gene encodes CDR1 MGHRA and CDR2 YSYEKL. This CDR3 spans 16 amino acids.